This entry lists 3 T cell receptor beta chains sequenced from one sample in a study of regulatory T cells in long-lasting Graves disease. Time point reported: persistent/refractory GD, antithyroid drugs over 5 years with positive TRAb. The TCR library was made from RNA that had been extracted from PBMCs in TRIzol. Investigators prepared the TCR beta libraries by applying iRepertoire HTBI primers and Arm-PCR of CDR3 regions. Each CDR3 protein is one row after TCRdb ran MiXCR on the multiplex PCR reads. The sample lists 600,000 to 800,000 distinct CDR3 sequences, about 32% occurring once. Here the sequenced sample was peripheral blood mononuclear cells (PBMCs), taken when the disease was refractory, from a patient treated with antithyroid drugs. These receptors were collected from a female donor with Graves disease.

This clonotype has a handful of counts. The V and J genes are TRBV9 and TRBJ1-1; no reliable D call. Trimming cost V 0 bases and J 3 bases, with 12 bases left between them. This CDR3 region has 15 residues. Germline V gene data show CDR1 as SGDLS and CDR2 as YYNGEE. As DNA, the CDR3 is TGTGCCAGCAGCGTAGGGACCGCGAGGGACACTGAAGCTTTCTTT. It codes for CASSVGTARDTEAFF.

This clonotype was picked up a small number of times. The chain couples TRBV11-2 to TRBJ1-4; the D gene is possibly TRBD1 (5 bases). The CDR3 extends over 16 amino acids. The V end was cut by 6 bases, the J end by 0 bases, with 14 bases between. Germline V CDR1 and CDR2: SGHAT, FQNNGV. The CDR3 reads CASRQAATATNEKLFF. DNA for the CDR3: TGTGCCAGCAGACAGGCGGCGACAGCAACTAATGAAAAACTGTTTTTT.

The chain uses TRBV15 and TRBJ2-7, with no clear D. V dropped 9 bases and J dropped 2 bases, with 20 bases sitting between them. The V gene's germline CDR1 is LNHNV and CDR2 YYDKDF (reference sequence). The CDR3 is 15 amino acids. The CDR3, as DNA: TGTGCCACAACCCCCGGCAAACCCTCACCCTACGAGCAGTACTTC. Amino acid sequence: CATTPGKPSPYEQYF.